What follows describes a single T cell receptor beta chain. Its antigen is unknown. These data are taken from a study of shared clonotypes between healthy human individuals. General observations from the study: Genetic and exposure-history diversity was limited by the small donor number. Of the naive CD4 clonotypes, about 5% were shared across several donors.

The data were produced by immunoSEQ multiplex PCR, yet TCRdb's version contains in-frame clones alone and is incomplete. The repertoire holds 1.5 million to 2.5 million clones, with approximately 94% as singletons. Looked up from germline, CDR1 is MGHRA and CDR2 is YSYEKL. CDR3 size: 14 residues. V was trimmed by 2 bases and J by 5 bases, leaving 12 bases between them. As defined, naive CD8 cells were CD45RO-negative and positively selected for CCR7, with terminally differentiated effector memory CD45RA+ cells excluded. The chain joins TRBV4-1 to TRBJ2-5, with D possibly being TRBD1 (6 bases). Sequenced sample: naive CD8+ T cells sorted from blood. This TCR derives from a man between 18 and 35 years old in good health. The CDR3 DNA sequence: TGCGCCAGCAGCCAACCACAGGGATTTGAGACCCAGTACTTC. It codes for CASSQPQGFETQYF.